This T cell receptor (beta chain) was sequenced for a study of T cell changes during pregnancy in multiple sclerosis. The protocol was immunoSEQ multiplex PCR, while the TCRdb copy is restricted to in-frame clones and leaves out a portion. The sample shows about 92,000 clones, under 95% of them seen only once. Trimming shortened V by 5 bases and J by 0 bases, and 17 bases separated the two germline ends. Looked up from germline, CDR1 is GTSNPN and CDR2 is SVGIG (reference sequence). CDR3 length equals 15 residues. The gene calls are TRBV30 and TRBJ2-7; tentative D call: TRBD2 (7 bases). The input for sequencing was peripheral blood, taken in the first trimester of pregnancy. This sequence was found in a female donor with multiple sclerosis, enrolled in a pregnancy study. Here the CDR3 DNA reads TGTGCCTGGGGAGAGGGGGAGGGCCCCTCCTACGAGCAGTACTTC. It translates to CAWGEGEGPSYEQYF.